The 24 T cell receptor beta chains reported below all come from one sample, sequenced in a study of beta chain features in type 1 diabetes. Isolated RNA was reverse transcribed in full, so expressed TCRB transcripts were sequenced. Sequencing was performed with immunoSEQ multiplex PCR; in TCRdb, only in-frame clones are kept and a portion is missing. The table shows 300,000 to 400,000 clones, with more than 9.5% occurring only once. Material for sequencing was naive CD4+ T cells from blood. The origin of the receptors is a woman between 25 and 40 years old in good health.

This rearrangement joins TRBV29-1 to TRBJ1-5; D is perhaps TRBD1 (6 bases). Germline CDR1 SQVTM, CDR2 ANQGSEA. V lost 0 bases, J lost 7 bases, and 13 bases lay in between. The CDR3 runs to 14 residues. CDR3 sequence: CSVEDRGAGQPQHF. The CDR3 DNA is TGCAGCGTTGAAGATCGGGGGGCAGGACAGCCCCAGCATTTT.

Concerning this clone: This specimen includes other DNA sequences encoding the same CDR3. The chain is built from TRBV7-3 and TRBJ2-6; D unclear. CDR3 length: 14 residues. Germline V gene lookup returns CDR1 SGHTA and CDR2 FQGTGA. V lost 5 bases and J lost 0, with 5 bases in between. The CDR3 is CASSPSSGANVLTF. The CDR3 DNA reads TGTGCCAGCAGCCCTAGCTCTGGGGCCAACGTCCTGACTTTC.

The J gene is TRBJ1-1, the V gene TRBV19; no clear D. The V gene's germline CDR1 is LNHDA and CDR2 SQIVND (reference sequence). V lost 6 bases, J lost 1 base, and 12 bases lay in between. The CDR3 has 14 residues. In DNA, the CDR3 is TGTGCCAGTAGCACCGGTCGTCCGAACACTGAAGCTTTCTTT. Translated, it gives CASSTGRPNTEAFF.

This clone was observed a few times. J is TRBJ2-5 and V is TRBV7-9; TRBD2 matches 13 bases. V shed 5 bases, J shed 2 bases, and the junction held 8 bases outside the gene matches. The CDR3 loop spans 17 amino acids. Germline V CDR1 and CDR2: SEHNR, FQNEAQ (reference sequence). The CDR3 reads CASSPGRTSGRQETQYF. DNA of the CDR3: TGTGCCAGCAGCCCCGGCAGGACTAGCGGGAGACAAGAGACCCAGTACTTC.

This clone has only a few counts. This chain links TRBV5-1 with TRBJ2-3, with D possibly matching TRBD2 (6 bases). The CDR3 is 14 residues long. The V gene's germline CDR1 is SGHRS and CDR2 YFSETQ. The V end lost 4 bases, the J end lost 2 bases, and 11 bases lay between the germline ends. The CDR3 protein is CASSELAVTDTQYF. The CDR3 nucleotides read TGCGCCAGCAGCGAGTTAGCGGTCACAGATACGCAGTATTTT.

This clone was counted between two and nine times. V is TRBV30 and J is TRBJ2-1, with 11 bases fitting TRBD1. This CDR3 contains 16 residues. Per germline, CDR1 GTSNPN and CDR2 SVGIG (reference sequence). J lost 7 bases, V lost 3 bases, and 11 bases had no gene match. As DNA, the CDR3 is TGTGCCTGGAGCCCAAGGAGGGGACAGGGGGTTAATGAGCAGTTCTTC. It yields the protein CAWSPRRGQGVNEQFF.

V and J are TRBV5-1 and TRBJ2-7; D possibly corresponds to TRBD1 (5 bases). The CDR3 totals 12 residues. Germline CDR1 is SGHRS and CDR2 is YFSETQ. Deletions cut 6 bases from V and 6 bases from J, with 13 bases between. CDR3 region: CASNAQGPEQYF. CDR3 nucleotide sequence: TGCGCCAGCAACGCTCAGGGTCCCGAGCAGTACTTC. Complete variable domain (other parts from reference TRBV5-1 and TRBJ2-7): KAGVTQTPRYLIKTRGQQVTLSCSPISGHRSVSWYQQTPGQGLQFLFEYFSETQRNKGNFPGRFSGRQFSNSRSEMNVSTLELGDSALYLCASNAQGPEQYFGPGTRLTVT.

This clone came up a few times. The chain couples TRBV28 to TRBJ1-2; 11 positions match TRBD1. The V and J ends lost 4 bases and 8 bases, in that order; junction bases with no gene match: 12. The germline CDR1 and CDR2 sequences are MDHEN and SYDVKM. The CDR3 length is 16 residues. The CDR3 region has the DNA TGTGCCAGCAGTTCCGGGACAGGGGGTATTCGGGGAGGCTACACCTTC. Amino acid sequence: CASSSGTGGIRGGYTF.

The sample holds a few counts of this clone. The chain recombines TRBV28 with TRBJ2-3; 8 nucleotides align to TRBD1. Germline CDR1 is MDHEN and CDR2 is SYDVKM. The trim removed 4 bases at V and 3 bases at J, leaving 6 bases unmatched. There are 15 residues in the CDR3. CDR3 loop: CASSSAGGGTDTQYF. The CDR3 region has the DNA TGTGCCAGCAGTTCGGCAGGGGGCGGAACAGATACGCAGTATTTT.

This clone was detected a few times. The J gene is TRBJ2-5, the V gene TRBV5-4; no clear D. The V and J ends lost 0 bases and 2 bases respectively, with 8 bases between them. Germline lookup yields CDR1 SGHNT and CDR2 YYREEE (reference sequence). This CDR3 is 14 amino acids long. CDR3 residues: CASSLGHLQETQYF. The CDR3 DNA follows: TGTGCCAGCAGCTTGGGACACCTTCAAGAGACCCAGTACTTC.

This chain uses TRBV29-1 with TRBJ2-1; no clear D. Germline values: CDR1 SQVTM, CDR2 ANQGSEA. The CDR3 has 12 residues. Trimming took 3 bases from V and 7 from J, leaving 10 bases between them. CDR3 in amino acids: CSVEPYLNEQFF. The CDR3 DNA reads TGCAGCGTTGAGCCGTACTTGAATGAGCAGTTCTTC.

The chain links TRBV7-9 to TRBJ2-1; TRBD2 aligns across 7 bases. V was pared by 5 bases and J by 4 bases, with 5 bases of the junction left unmatched. Germline values: CDR1 SEHNR, CDR2 FQNEAQ (reference sequence). The CDR3 extends over 14 amino acids. Here the CDR3 reads CASSQRDPYNEQFF. The CDR3 region has the DNA TGTGCCAGCAGCCAGCGGGACCCTTACAATGAGCAGTTCTTC.

This clone was seen more than once but under ten times. The chain employs TRBV15 and TRBJ1-1, with no clear D. Between the trimmed V and J ends, which lost 2 bases and 2 bases, there was a span of 6 bases. The CDR3 contains 13 residues. Germline V gives CDR1 LNHNV, CDR2 YYDKDF (reference sequence). CDR3 residues: CATSRRDNTEAFF. The CDR3 nucleotides read TGTGCCACCAGCAGACGGGATAACACTGAAGCTTTCTTT.

This clone has at least ten counts. This chain uses TRBV23-1 with TRBJ2-5; D call uncertain. TRBV23-1 is filed as an ORF, its function uncertain. Trimming pared 6 bases from V and 7 bases from J, leaving 21 bases between. The CDR3 spans 15 residues. The CDR3 DNA reads TGCGCCAGCAGGGAGACCGTCCGACCTCGAGGGACCCAGTACTTC. Amino acids: CASRETVRPRGTQYF.

The chain carries TRBV5-1 and TRBJ2-3; TRBD1 matches 9 bases. The V gene end was trimmed by 2 bases and the J gene end by 0 bases; junction bases not matched to a gene: 1. This CDR3 contains 15 residues. Germline loops: CDR1 SGHRS, CDR2 YFSETQ. CDR3 protein: CASSFGTGSTDTQYF. The DNA of the CDR3 is TGCGCCAGCAGCTTCGGGACAGGGAGCACAGATACGCAGTATTTT.

This clone has only a few counts. The rearrangement uses TRBV30 and TRBJ2-1; possibly TRBD2 for D (5 bases). Germline V gives CDR1 GTSNPN, CDR2 SVGIG (reference sequence). Trimming took 0 bases from V and 8 from J, leaving 11 bases between them. This CDR3 is built from 13 residues. The CDR3 reads CAWSVLGRDEQFF. CDR3 nucleotide sequence: TGTGCCTGGAGTGTACTCGGGCGGGATGAGCAGTTCTTC.

This clone was recorded a few times. V is TRBV30 and J is TRBJ1-1, with 10 bases fitting TRBD1. From germline, CDR1 is GTSNPN and CDR2 SVGIG (reference sequence). Unmatched junction bases numbered 9, after V lost 6 bases and J lost 5 bases. This CDR3 spans 14 amino acids. The CDR3 region has the DNA TGTGCCTGTCTCCGGGACAGGGGTTTTACTGAAGCTTTCTTT. The encoded protein is CACLRDRGFTEAFF.

This sequence joins TRBV5-1 and TRBJ2-4; 11 bases line up with TRBD2. J was trimmed by 6 bases and V by 0 bases; bases with no gene match: 5. Germline-derived CDR1 and CDR2 are SGHRS and YFSETQ. The CDR3 length is 16 residues. In DNA, the CDR3 is TGCGCCAGCAGCTTGGGCGGGACTAGCGGAGGAAACATTCAGTACTTC. Protein: CASSLGGTSGGNIQYF.

This clone came up a few times. The genes are TRBV7-2 and TRBJ2-3; TRBD2 agrees at 13 bases. V shed 2 bases, J shed 6 bases, and the junction held 5 bases outside the gene matches. Per germline, CDR1 SGHTA and CDR2 FQGNSA. This CDR3 comprises 16 residues. The CDR3 reads CASSLRLAGGADTQYF. Written as DNA, the CDR3 is TGTGCCAGCAGCTTAAGACTAGCGGGAGGTGCGGATACGCAGTATTTT. Drawing the rest from reference TRBV7-2 and TRBJ2-3, the complete variable domain is GAGVSQSPSNKVTEKGKDVELRCDPISGHTALYWYRQSLGQGLEFLIYFQGNSAPDKSGLPSDRFSAERTGGSVSTLTIQRTQQEDSAVYLCASSLRLAGGADTQYFGPGTRLTVL.

V is TRBV27 and J is TRBJ2-7; 7 bases align to TRBD2. This CDR3 has 15 residues. Per germline, CDR1 MNHEY and CDR2 SMNVEV (reference sequence). V shed 2 bases and J 0 bases; nucleotides not matched to a gene: 4. The CDR3 nucleotides read TGTGCCAGCAGTTTAGCGGGAGCCGGCTCCTACGAGCAGTACTTC. Protein product: CASSLAGAGSYEQYF.

This clone was detected only a few times. This rearrangement joins TRBV7-2 to TRBJ2-3, with D perhaps TRBD2 (5 bases). Germline CDR1 and CDR2: SGHTA and FQGNSA. V lost 5 bases and J lost 1, with 16 bases in between. The CDR3 runs to 16 residues. In nucleotides, the CDR3 is TGTGCCAGCAGCCTAGTCGGGCGGGCTGGCACAGATACGCAGTATTTT. Protein: CASSLVGRAGTDTQYF.

Only a few counts were recorded for this clone. The sample has other DNA sequences that encode this CDR3 too. The V call is TRBV6-5, the J call TRBJ2-7, with TRBD1 matching 9 bases. V lost 0 bases and J lost 3; bases outside the gene matches: 0. The CDR3 runs 14 residues. Germline CDR1 and CDR2: MNHEY and SVGAGI. The CDR3 DNA reads as TGTGCCAGCAGTTACTCGGGACAGGGCTACGAGCAGTACTTC. Translated, it gives CASSYSGQGYEQYF.

This chain connects TRBV5-1 to TRBJ2-1; D is ambiguous. The V end was cut by 4 bases, the J end by 5 bases, with 13 bases between. This CDR3 has 14 amino acids. Germline V gene lookup returns CDR1 SGHRS and CDR2 YFSETQ. The CDR3 DNA follows: TGCGCCAGCAGCCCGAGCCCCCCGAACAATGAGCAGTTCTTC. It encodes CASSPSPPNNEQFF.

V and J are TRBV7-3 and TRBJ2-1; 13 bases are shared with TRBD2. The trim removed 1 base at V and 9 bases at J, leaving 0 bases unmatched. Germline CDR1 and CDR2: SGHTA and FQGTGA. This CDR3 is 14 amino acids long. CDR3 protein: CASSLRTSGSEQFF. The CDR3 DNA is TGTGCCAGCAGCTTAAGGACTAGCGGGAGTGAGCAGTTCTTC. Filled out from reference TRBV7-3 and TRBJ2-1, the complete variable domain reads GAGVSQTPSNKVTEKGKYVELRCDPISGHTALYWYRQSLGQGPEFLIYFQGTGAADDSGLPNDRFFAVRPEGSVSTLKIQRTERGDSAVYLCASSLRTSGSEQFFGPGTRLTVL.